A single sample gave rise to the 25 T cell receptor beta chains below, sequenced in a study of T-cell memory formation after mild COVID-19. TCRdb ran MiXCR on the 5' RACE reads and lists one entry per CDR3 protein. The sample has about 350,000 distinct CDR3 sequences, 25% to 30% seen once. Sequenced: PBMCs or a T cell subset sorted from them (not recorded which). The origin of the receptors is an adult woman who had mild COVID-19 (a few samples of this study predate the infection). Cell type and time point are not known.

CDR3 amino acids: CASSYDSLGETQYF. As DNA, the CDR3 is TGTGCCAGCAGTTACGACAGCCTGGGGGAGACCCAGTACTTC. The J gene is TRBJ2-5, the V gene TRBV6-6; a possible D gene is TRBD1 (5 bases). Per the germline V gene, CDR1 is MNHNY and CDR2 is SVGAGI (reference sequence). This CDR3 contains 14 residues. Trimming took off 2 bases at V and 5 bases at J, with 12 bases between the two ends.

The chain employs TRBV18 and TRBJ1-1; D perhaps matches TRBD1 (6 bases). Germline-derived CDR1 and CDR2 are KGHSH and LQKENI. This CDR3 has 15 residues. The V end was cut by 5 bases, the J end by 0 bases, with 13 bases between. CDR3 sequence reads: CASSSRTAMNTEAFF. The DNA of the CDR3 is TGTGCCAGCTCATCGCGGACAGCTATGAACACTGAAGCTTTCTTT.

The chain combines TRBV19 with TRBJ1-2; D might be TRBD1 (5 bases). Germline loops: CDR1 LNHDA, CDR2 SQIVND (reference sequence). Trimming pared 1 base from V and 3 bases from J, leaving 12 bases between. This CDR3 comprises 15 residues. The CDR3 DNA is TGTGCCAGTAGTATAGGGGACTCCCGGCACTATGGCTACACCTTC. It codes for CASSIGDSRHYGYTF.

Ten or more counts support this clonotype. The junction and the germline gene differ at one end; a read error may be behind it. The chain combines TRBV4-2 with TRBJ2-7; D gene ambiguous. Per germline, CDR1 LGHNA and CDR2 YNFKEQ. CDR3 length: 12 residues. The CDR3 nucleotides are TGCGCCAGCAGCCAAGATGGGTACGAGCAGTACTTC. Residues: CASSQDGYEQYF.

The gene calls are TRBV7-2 and TRBJ2-1; no reliable D call. The CDR3 runs 14 residues. V was cut by 5 bases and J by 0 bases, with 8 bases left in between. Germline-derived CDR1 and CDR2 are SGHTA and FQGNSA. Here the CDR3 DNA reads TGTGCCAGCAGCGTCCCAAGCTCCTACAATGAGCAGTTCTTC. Translated, it gives CASSVPSSYNEQFF.

This clonotype was seen ten or more times. The chain recombines TRBV24-1 with TRBJ2-3; D not certain. Deletions cut 4 bases from V and 2 bases from J, with 15 bases between. Germline CDR1 is KGHDR and CDR2 is SFDVKD. The CDR3 length is 16 residues. CDR3 DNA sequence: TGTGCCACCAGTGACCCTCGGTCAGGCGACACAGATACGCAGTATTTT. It yields the protein CATSDPRSGDTDTQYF.

This clonotype was seen ten or more times. The chain combines TRBV18 with TRBJ2-5; the D gene is possibly TRBD1 (5 bases). V was cut by 2 bases and J by 4 bases, with 8 bases left in between. Germline loops: CDR1 KGHSH, CDR2 LQKENI. CDR3 size: 13 residues. The CDR3 sequence is CASSPGQGETQYF. The CDR3 bases are TGTGCCAGCTCACCAGGGCAGGGAGAGACCCAGTACTTC. The whole variable domain, filled in from reference TRBV18 and TRBJ2-5, reads NAGVMQNPRHLVRRRGQEARLRCSPMKGHSHVYWYRQLPEEGLKFMVYLQKENIIDESGMPKERFSAEFPKEGPSILRIQQVVRGDSAAYFCASSPGQGETQYFGPGTRLLVL.

The chain has TRBV18 and TRBJ2-7; tentative D call: TRBD2 (6 bases). V was clipped by 3 bases and J by 9 bases, with 18 bases between them. The CDR3 is 14 amino acids. Germline V CDR1 and CDR2: KGHSH, LQKENI. The CDR3 DNA reads TGTGCCAGCTCACCCCCGGGAATAGCGGAGATGCAGTACTTC. Amino acid sequence: CASSPPGIAEMQYF.

This chain joins TRBV11-2 and TRBJ1-1; the match to TRBD1 covers 12 bases. The germline V gene has CDR1 SGHAT and CDR2 FQNNGV. After removal of 3 bases from V and 7 bases from J, the junction contained 6 bases not matched to a gene. This CDR3 has 15 amino acids. CDR3 DNA sequence: TGTGCCAGCAGCTTCGGGACAGGGGGCTTAGGTGAAGCTTTCTTT. Translation gives CASSFGTGGLGEAFF.

V and J are TRBV29-1 and TRBJ2-6; D is undetermined. CDR1 is SQVTM and CDR2 is ANQGSEA in the germline V gene. Trimming removed 6 bases at V and 0 bases at J, with 9 bases between. This CDR3 comprises 14 residues. The CDR3 nucleotides are TGCAGCGTAAGAGACAACTCTGGGGCCAACGTCCTGACTTTC. This translates into CSVRDNSGANVLTF.

V is TRBV29-1 and J is TRBJ2-1, with 10 bases aligning to TRBD2. Trimming cost V 2 bases and J 7 bases; bases outside gene matches: 8. Germline V gene sequence: CDR1 SQVTM, CDR2 ANQGSEA. CDR3 length equals 15 residues. The chain's CDR3 is CSVEPASGRRNEQFF. In DNA form, the CDR3 reads TGCAGCGTTGAACCGGCTAGCGGGAGAAGGAATGAGCAGTTCTTC.

This clonotype was recorded once. The CDR3 protein is CATSAVSRQAQYF. CDR3 DNA sequence: TGTGCCACCAGTGCCGTCTCTAGACAGGCCCAGTACTTC. The chain has TRBV24-1 and TRBJ2-5; D is perhaps TRBD1 (6 bases). The CDR3 has 13 amino acids. Trimming removed 5 bases from V and 9 bases from J, with 15 bases in between. Germline-derived CDR1 and CDR2 are KGHDR and SFDVKD.

The rearrangement links TRBV10-3 to TRBJ2-5, with D uncertain. Trimming shortened V by 2 bases and J by 2 bases, and 6 bases separated the two germline ends. Germline assignment: CDR1 ENHRY and CDR2 SYGVKD. The CDR3 totals 13 residues. CDR3 sequence reads: CAISEGRQETQYF. CDR3 coding DNA: TGTGCCATCAGTGAGGGGCGACAAGAGACCCAGTACTTC.

This clonotype was seen a handful of times. V and J are TRBV12-3 or TRBV12-4 and TRBJ2-7; D may match TRBD1 or TRBD2 (5 bases each). There are 14 residues in the CDR3. The V end was cut by 6 bases, the J end by 0 bases, with 12 bases between. In DNA form, the CDR3 reads TGTGCCAGCAGCCAAGGGACCCTCTCCTACGAGCAGTACTTC. It specifies CASSQGTLSYEQYF.

This clonotype was seen only a few times. The chain couples TRBV6-5 to TRBJ2-3, with 10 bases matching TRBD1. Per germline, CDR1 MNHEY and CDR2 SVGAGI. V was clipped by 4 bases and J by 6 bases; unmatched bases: 7. The CDR3 spans 15 residues. The DNA for the CDR3 is TGTGCCAGCAGTTTGCGACAGGGGGCGTTGGATACGCAGTATTTT. Protein product: CASSLRQGALDTQYF.

The genes are TRBV24-1 and TRBJ2-1, with D hard to call. Germline V CDR1 and CDR2: KGHDR, SFDVKD. V was pared by 8 bases and J by 0 bases, with 13 bases between. This CDR3 has 15 residues. The CDR3 protein is CATILRRISYNEQFF. CDR3 nucleotides: TGTGCCACCATCTTGCGGCGGATCTCCTACAATGAGCAGTTCTTC.

The J gene is TRBJ1-1, the V gene TRBV14, with D possibly TRBD1 on 6 matching bases. The CDR3 covers 15 residues. Germline CDR1 SGHDN, CDR2 FVKESK. Trimming stripped 3 bases from V and 1 base from J, with 12 bases between. CDR3 coding DNA: TGTGCCAGCAGCCATCAGGGGATCCGGAACACTGAAGCTTTCTTT. It codes for CASSHQGIRNTEAFF.

In this sample, this clonotype turned up a few times. This sequence joins TRBV6-5 and TRBJ2-4; D uncertain. The V end lost 6 bases, the J end lost 6 bases, and 18 bases lay between the germline ends. In germline, CDR1 is MNHEY, CDR2 SVGAGI. The CDR3 spans 15 residues. In DNA, the CDR3 is TGTGCCAGCAGGCGATCCGGACGCTGGGCAAACATTCAGTACTTC. Translating it yields CASRRSGRWANIQYF.

J is TRBJ2-6 and V is TRBV7-3; D ambiguous. The CDR3 length is 14 residues. Trimming took off 4 bases at V and 4 bases at J, with 8 bases between the two ends. Germline V gene sequence: CDR1 SGHTA, CDR2 FQGTGA. The CDR3 sequence is CASSSTVGANVLTF. The CDR3 bases are TGTGCCAGCAGCTCTACCGTCGGGGCCAACGTCCTGACTTTC.

This clonotype was counted a few times. The V gene is TRBV29-1, the J gene TRBJ2-7, with unresolved D. V was shortened by 7 bases and J by 0 bases, with 16 bases between the two germline ends. Looked up from germline, CDR1 is SQVTM and CDR2 is ANQGSEA. This CDR3 has 14 amino acids. The CDR3 spells CSARTGLSSYEQYF. The CDR3 DNA reads as TGCAGCGCCAGAACTGGTTTAAGCTCCTACGAGCAGTACTTC.

This clonotype was observed a handful of times. This chain uses TRBV12-3 or TRBV12-4 with TRBJ1-3; maybe TRBD1 (5 bases). This CDR3 region has 13 residues. V lost 5 bases and J 11 bases, leaving 16 bases between the germline ends. The chain's CDR3 is CASSRSLGGAIYF. The CDR3 nucleotides are TGTGCCAGCAGTCGATCCTTGGGGGGGGCCATATATTTT.

The gene calls are TRBV7-9 and TRBJ2-7, with 7 nucleotides matching TRBD1. This CDR3 is built from 13 residues. Trimming removed 2 bases from V and 7 bases from J; junction bases left unmatched: 5. Germline V gives CDR1 SEHNR, CDR2 FQNEAQ (reference sequence). CDR3 bases: TGTGCCAGCAGCTTAACCAGGGGGTGGGAGCAGTACTTC. Residues: CASSLTRGWEQYF.

This chain joins TRBV28 and TRBJ2-5; 14 bases are shared with TRBD2. The CDR3 runs to 17 residues. Germline CDR1 reads MDHEN; CDR2 reads SYDVKM. Trimming removed 5 bases from V and 3 bases from J; junction bases left unmatched: 8. The CDR3: CASSGPPGLAGEETQYF. The CDR3 DNA reads as TGTGCCAGCAGTGGCCCACCGGGACTAGCGGGGGAAGAGACCCAGTACTTC.

The chain employs TRBV6-5 and TRBJ2-7, with a tentative D call TRBD2 (6 bases). The CDR3 length is 13 residues. Germline V lookup: CDR1 MNHEY, CDR2 SVGAGI. V lost 7 bases, J lost 1 base, and 11 bases lay in between. The CDR3 sequence is CASTGGNSYEQYF. The CDR3 nucleotides read TGTGCCAGCACCGGGGGTAATTCCTACGAGCAGTACTTC.

This clonotype was recorded many times. The chain uses TRBV7-2 and TRBJ2-1; 7 bases map to TRBD2. With V trimmed by 1 base and J by 7 bases, 19 bases remained unmatched. Germline CDR1 and CDR2: SGHTA and FQGNSA. The CDR3 has 19 amino acids. The CDR3 loop is CASSLGMGVGGSFLNEQFF. The DNA of the CDR3 is TGTGCCAGCAGCTTAGGCATGGGTGTAGGCGGGAGCTTCCTGAATGAGCAGTTCTTC.